The 20 T cell receptor beta chains in this list originate from one sample, sequenced in a study of blood T cell repertoires in COVID-19. Sequencing was performed with immunoSEQ multiplex PCR; in TCRdb, only in-frame clones are kept and a portion is missing. Altogether fewer than 600,000 clones are present, 88% being singletons, with the ten largest covering 1.5% to 2%. Sequencing was done on a sample of PBMCs or T cells enriched from blood (not recorded which). The origin of the receptors is a woman in her forties who had recovered from COVID-19.

This chain links TRBV19 with TRBJ2-1, with TRBD2 identical over 10 bases. CDR1 LNHDA and CDR2 SQIVND come from the germline V gene (reference sequence). Trimming at V came to 5 bases and at J to 0 bases, leaving 7 bases not matched to a gene. This CDR3 spans 17 amino acids. The CDR3 coding sequence is TGTGCCAGTAGTGCGGCCGGGACTAGCGTCTCCTACAATGAGCAGTTCTTC. It codes for CASSAAGTSVSYNEQFF.

This rearrangement joins TRBV5-4 to TRBJ2-7, with a possible D match to TRBD1 (6 bases). CDR3 length: 16 residues. V was pared by 4 bases and J by 3 bases, with 20 bases between. Germline assignment: CDR1 SGHNT and CDR2 YYREEE (reference sequence). CDR3 nucleotide sequence: TGTGCCAGCAGCACCAACCCAGGGGCCCTCCTCTACGAGCAGTACTTC. Translation: CASSTNPGALLYEQYF.

The chain has TRBV3-1 (or the pseudogene TRBV3-2) and TRBJ2-7, with D possibly being TRBD1 (6 bases). Germline V gene lookup returns CDR1 LGHDT and CDR2 YNNKEL (reference sequence). Deletions cut 0 bases from V and 3 bases from J, with 15 bases between. The CDR3 runs to 16 residues. CDR3 DNA sequence: TGTGCCAGCAGCCAAGAAGTCTCAGGGGTCAACTACGAGCAGTACTTC. Protein product: CASSQEVSGVNYEQYF.

This clone was counted once. The chain recombines TRBV7-7 with TRBJ2-2; no clear D gene. The germline gives CDR1 SSHAT, CDR2 FNYEAQ (reference sequence). The CDR3 is 16 amino acids. Trimming removed 7 bases at V and 5 bases at J, with 20 bases between. CDR3 nucleotide sequence: TGTGCCAGCATCCCTAGGTGGAGTACCCCAACCGGGGAGCTGTTTTTT. Its translation: CASIPRWSTPTGELFF.

The rearrangement joins TRBV7-8 to TRBJ2-1, with D tentatively TRBD1 (6 bases). V lost 4 bases and J lost 9, with 19 bases in between. This CDR3 has 15 residues. CDR1 is SGHVS and CDR2 is FQNEAQ in the germline V gene. The CDR3 bases are TGTGCCAGCAGCTACTACAGGGCTAGGGATGGTGAGCAGTTCTTC. Translating gives CASSYYRARDGEQFF.

This chain uses TRBV7-2 with TRBJ2-7, with D perhaps TRBD1 (6 bases). Germline-derived CDR1 and CDR2 are SGHTA and FQGNSA. V shed 3 bases and J shed 3 bases, with 15 bases lying between them. There are 15 residues in the CDR3. CDR3 sequence reads: CASSFGGQPFYEQYF. The DNA of the CDR3 is TGTGCCAGCAGCTTTGGGGGACAACCGTTCTACGAGCAGTACTTC.

The count of this clone is one. The V call is TRBV10-2, the J call TRBJ2-1; 7 bases map to TRBD2. With 8 bases clipped from V and 1 base from J, the junction kept 8 bases outside the gene matches. Germline lookup yields CDR1 WSHSY and CDR2 SAAADI. The CDR3 sequence is 15 residues long. CDR3 sequence: CASWREGGSYNEQFF. CDR3 DNA: TGCGCCAGCTGGAGGGAGGGAGGGTCCTACAATGAGCAGTTCTTC.

DNA of the CDR3: TGTGCCAGCAGTTCTTCCCCCAGGGGGCTGGGCAATCAGCCCCAGCATTTT. This sequence encodes CASSSSPRGLGNQPQHF. The rearrangement uses TRBV27 and TRBJ1-5; 8 positions agree with TRBD1. This CDR3 region has 17 residues. With V trimmed by 4 bases and J by 2 bases, 10 bases remained unmatched. Germline V gives CDR1 MNHEY, CDR2 SMNVEV (reference sequence).

The J gene is TRBJ2-7, the V gene TRBV7-8; tentative D call: TRBD2 (5 bases). V lost 1 base and J 3 bases, leaving 10 bases between the germline ends. Germline V gives CDR1 SGHVS, CDR2 FQNEAQ. The CDR3 runs 14 residues. The CDR3 bases are TGTGCCAGCAGCTTAGGTACGGGAAACTACGAGCAGTACTTC. This translates into CASSLGTGNYEQYF.

CDR3 sequence (DNA): TGTGCCAGTAAACCGGGACAGCTATACAATGAGCAGTTCTTC. Residues: CASKPGQLYNEQFF. The rearrangement joins TRBV7-2 to TRBJ2-1; 7 bases are a match to TRBD1. Per the germline V gene, CDR1 is SGHTA and CDR2 is FQGNSA. V was clipped by 9 bases and J by 4 bases; unmatched bases: 9. The CDR3 extends over 14 amino acids.

The V call is TRBV7-9, the J call TRBJ2-4; 10 nucleotides match TRBD2. The CDR3 has 19 amino acids. CDR1 is SEHNR and CDR2 is FQNEAQ in the germline V gene (reference sequence). V was clipped by 0 bases and J by 3 bases; unmatched bases: 11. The CDR3 DNA reads as TGTGCCAGCAGCTTAGCGAACAGCGGGAGGGCCGGGTTCAAAAACATTCAGTACTTC. Its protein product is CASSLANSGRAGFKNIQYF.

This chain uses TRBV5-8 with TRBJ2-6; D gene ambiguous. V shed 2 bases and J shed 2 bases, with 2 bases lying between them. Germline V gene data show CDR1 as SGHTS and CDR2 as YDEGEE. The CDR3 extends over 13 amino acids. The CDR3 protein is CASSFAGANVLTF. The CDR3 DNA reads as TGTGCCAGCAGCTTCGCTGGGGCCAACGTCCTGACTTTC.

The rearrangement links TRBV2 to TRBJ1-2; D might be TRBD1 (5 bases). The germline V gene encodes CDR1 SNHLY and CDR2 FYNNEI. V dropped 2 bases and J dropped 8 bases, with 15 bases sitting between them. CDR3 length equals 14 residues. The CDR3 here is CASSEQGLEYGYTF. Written as DNA, the CDR3 is TGTGCCAGCAGTGAACAGGGTTTGGAGTACGGCTACACCTTC.

This sequence joins TRBV7-9 and TRBJ1-5; D uncertain. Germline CDR1 reads SEHNR; CDR2 reads FQNEAQ (reference sequence). The ends were cut back, 3 bases at V and 0 bases at J, with 12 bases in the middle. This CDR3 spans 16 amino acids. The CDR3 region is CASSFWAPNSNQPQHF. The CDR3 coding sequence is TGTGCCAGCAGCTTTTGGGCGCCTAATAGCAATCAGCCCCAGCATTTT.

The chain employs TRBV6-2 or TRBV6-3 and TRBJ1-1; a weak D match, TRBD1 (6 bases). The V end was cut by 2 bases, the J end by 7 bases, with 14 bases between. Germline assignment: CDR1 MNHEY and CDR2 SVGEGT. CDR3 length: 14 residues. The CDR3 sequence is CASSYATTGREAFF. DNA for the CDR3: TGTGCCAGCAGTTACGCGACTACAGGGCGTGAAGCTTTCTTT.

Turning to this clone: The junction does not match germline at one end; this may be a read error. Other nucleotide sequences from this sample produce the same CDR3. V is TRBV9 and J is TRBJ2-3; D not certain. Germline V lookup: CDR1 SGDLS, CDR2 YYNGEE. The CDR3 consists of 16 residues. The CDR3 DNA follows: TGTGCTAGCAGCGCCAGGTCGGCAGATCCTCGAGATACGCAGTATTTT. This sequence encodes CASSARSADPRDTQYF.

The J gene is TRBJ2-7, the V gene TRBV10-1; possibly TRBD1 for D (6 bases). V gave up 0 bases and J gave up 5 bases, with 14 bases separating them. Looked up from germline, CDR1 is WNHNN and CDR2 is SYGVQD (reference sequence). This CDR3 has 15 residues. In DNA form, the CDR3 reads TGCGCCAGCAGTGAGTCAGGTCCCAGGGGACACGAGCAGTACTTC. Protein sequence: CASSESGPRGHEQYF.

This clone was counted once. The genes are TRBV5-1 and TRBJ2-1, with 13 positions matching TRBD2. V was clipped by 7 bases and J by 3 bases; unmatched bases: 7. CDR3 length: 16 residues. Germline CDR1 reads SGHRS; CDR2 reads YFSETQ. The CDR3, as DNA: TGCGCCAGCGAACTAGCGGGAGGGCAGGGCTACAATGAGCAGTTCTTC. Amino acids: CASELAGGQGYNEQFF.

The chain uses TRBV7-8 and TRBJ2-7; possibly TRBD2 for D (6 bases). The CDR3 length is 14 residues. With 2 bases removed from V and 0 bases from J, the gap between germline ends came to 8 bases. Germline V CDR1 and CDR2: SGHVS, FQNEAQ. The chain's CDR3 is CASSLTRGSYEQYF. The CDR3 DNA follows: TGTGCCAGCAGCTTAACGCGGGGCTCCTACGAGCAGTACTTC.

The rearrangement joins TRBV29-1 to TRBJ2-3; the match to TRBD1 covers 7 bases. The CDR3 contains 14 residues. The V gene's germline CDR1 is SQVTM and CDR2 ANQGSEA. The trim removed 4 bases at V and 2 bases at J, leaving 6 bases unmatched. The CDR3 coding sequence is TGCAGCGTTGCCGGGAAGGGGGCCACAGATACGCAGTATTTT. Amino acid sequence: CSVAGKGATDTQYF.